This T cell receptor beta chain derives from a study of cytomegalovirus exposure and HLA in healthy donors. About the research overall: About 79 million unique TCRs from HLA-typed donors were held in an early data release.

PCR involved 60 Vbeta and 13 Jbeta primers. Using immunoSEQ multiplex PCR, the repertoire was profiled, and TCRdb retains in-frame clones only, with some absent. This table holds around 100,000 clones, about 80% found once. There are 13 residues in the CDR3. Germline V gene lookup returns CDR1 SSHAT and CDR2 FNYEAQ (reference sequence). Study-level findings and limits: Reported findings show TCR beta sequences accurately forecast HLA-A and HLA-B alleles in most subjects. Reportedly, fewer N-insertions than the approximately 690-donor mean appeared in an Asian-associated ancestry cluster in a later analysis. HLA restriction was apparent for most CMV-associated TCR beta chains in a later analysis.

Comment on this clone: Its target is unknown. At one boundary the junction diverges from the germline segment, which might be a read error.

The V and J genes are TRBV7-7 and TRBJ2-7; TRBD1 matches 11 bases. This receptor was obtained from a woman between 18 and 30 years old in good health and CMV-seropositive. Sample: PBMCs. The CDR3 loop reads CASSPGQGGEQYF. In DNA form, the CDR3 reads TGTGCTAGCAGCCCGGGACAGGGGGGCGAGCAGTACTTC.